The TCR beta chain under discussion was sequenced for a study of T cell repertoires in cytomegalovirus infection. Overall study results and limits: CMV-specific TCR beta clonotypes restricted by HLA-C dominated the ex vivo response.

A single record per CDR3 protein comes from TCRdb applying MiXCR to the reads. The sample shows about 920,000 distinct CDR3 sequences, around 30% of them seen only once. This clonotype came up a few times. The antigen is undetermined. The CDR3 totals 15 residues. Germline V gives CDR1 MNHNS, CDR2 SASEGT. V lost 5 bases, J lost 1 base, and 5 bases stayed unmatched. The origin of this receptor is a human donor in good health (CMV status not recorded). Some clones in this sample may be carry-over from other donors' samples. V and J are TRBV6-1 and TRBJ1-5; 7 positions agree with TRBD1. The input for sequencing was cultured CD8+ T cells from PBMCs, taken from culture after CMV antigen stimulation. The CDR3 nucleotides are TGTGCCAGCAGTCAGACAGGGTCCAGCAATCAGCCCCAGCATTTT. This codes for CASSQTGSSNQPQHF.